This T cell receptor beta chain comes out of a study of cytomegalovirus exposure and HLA in healthy donors. This PCR relied on a set of 60 Vbeta primers and 13 Jbeta primers. Measured with immunoSEQ multiplex PCR; TCRdb has only the in-frame clones, and not every one. Among around 150,000 clones listed, approximately 81% were seen once. J lost 8 bases, V lost 3 bases, and 3 bases had no gene match. Germline V gene sequence: CDR1 SGDLS, CDR2 YYNGEE. The CDR3 contains 13 residues. The material sequenced was PBMCs. The gene calls are TRBV9 and TRBJ2-2; TRBD2 aligns across 8 bases. The origin of this receptor is a man between 18 and 29 years old in good health and CMV-seropositive. The CDR3 DNA is TGTGCCAGCAGCGCGGGAGGGGAAGGGGAGCTGTTTTTT. It yields the protein CASSAGGEGELFF.